Here is one T cell receptor (beta chain) with its context. The antigen is undetermined. This specimen comes from a study of vaccination and CD4 T cells after COVID-19. The Oncomine TCR Beta short-read assay was applied to DNA of cultured CD4+ T cells. TCRdb re-derived calls from the PCR reads in MiXCR, one entry per CDR3 protein. The data contain about 14,000 distinct CDR3 sequences, about 30% of them singletons. Germline V CDR1 and CDR2: SGHTA, FQGNSA. The CDR3 totals 14 residues. Specified treatment: approximately nine-day PBMC culture with coronavirus spike peptide pools or control peptides (ViraFEST assay).

The clonotype comes from a human donor with COVID-19. V is TRBV7-2 and J is TRBJ2-3; D ambiguous. The closer fit of TRBJ1-5 to the DNA end suggests the J call may be wrong. Sequencing was carried out using cultured CD4+ T cells from blood. As DNA, the CDR3 is TGTGCCAGTAAAACCGGGGTTCGGGAAGATACGCAGCATTTT. Translated, it gives CASKTGVREDTQHF.